These T cell receptor beta chains were read from a single sample in a study of T cells in Graves' hyperthyroidism and ophthalmopathy. TCRdb reanalysed the multiplex PCR reads using MiXCR and keeps one entry per CDR3 protein. The sample records roughly 570,000 distinct CDR3 sequences, under 60% being singletons. The sequencing sample was made of peripheral blood or thyroid tissue (not recorded which). Receptor source: an adult woman with Graves' disease, either hyperthyroidism or ophthalmopathy (not recorded which). CDR3s include the opening cysteine and the closing phenylalanine or tryptophan. Each record gives: D gene, J gene, V gene, clone size, CDR3 DNA, CDR3 protein. D genes are given only for firm matches. Clone sizes are given selectively: once, few, many, or a class where the clone is expanded.

NA | TRBJ1-2 | TRBV5-1 | many | TGCGCCAGCAGCTTCCTGCCAGAGACCTATTATGGCTACACCTTC | CASSFLPETYYGYTF
TRBD1 | TRBJ1-2 | TRBV7-9 | many | TGTGCCAGCAGCTTAGCACAGGGGAGCGGCTACACCTTC | CASSLAQGSGYTF
NA | TRBJ2-5 | TRBV10-3 | NA | TGTGCCAGCAGCCTCCACGTCTCGGAGCGTGCCCAAGAGACCCAGTACTTC | CASSLHVSERAQETQYF
NA | TRBJ2-5 | TRBV10-1 | NA | TGTGCCAGCAGTTTTCGACTAGATGAGACCCAGTACTTC | CASSFRLDETQYF
TRBD2 | TRBJ2-7 | TRBV28 | NA | TGTGCCAGCAGCCTCCTCAATAGCGGGATAGGGTACGAGCAGTACTTC | CASSLLNSGIGYEQYF
TRBD1 | TRBJ1-6 | TRBV6-5 | many | TGTGCCAGCAGCCACAAATGGACAGGGGTGAATTCACCCCTCCACTTT | CASSHKWTGVNSPLHF
TRBD1 | TRBJ1-3 | TRBV6-5 | many | TGTGCCAGCAGTTACTCGATAAGCGACAGGGGGATGTCTGGAAACACCATATATTTT | CASSYSISDRGMSGNTIYF
TRBD2 | TRBJ2-7 | TRBV28 | NA | TGTGCCAGCAGTTCTCCGGGCGGTAGCGGGTCCTACGAGCAGTACTTC | CASSSPGGSGSYEQYF
NA | TRBJ1-6 | TRBV5-1 | NA | TGCGCCAGCAGCAGTTTGGGAGATTCACCCCTCCACTTT | CASSSLGDSPLHF
TRBD1 | TRBJ1-1 | TRBV10-3 | few | TGTGGGACAGGGAACACTGAAGCTTTCTTT | CGTGNTEAFF
NA | TRBJ2-5 | TRBV2 | NA | TGTGCCAGCAGTGACGGACCTAGCTCAGAGACCCAGTACTTC | CASSDGPSSETQYF
NA | TRBJ2-1 | TRBV11-2 | once | TGTGCCAGCAGCCGTGGGAACAATGAGCAGTTCTTC | CASSRGNNEQFF
NA | TRBJ1-2 | TRBV7-9 | few | TGTGCCAGCAGCTCATACACAGGGAATAATGGCTACACCTTC | CASSSYTGNNGYTF
NA | TRBJ1-4 | TRBV9 | many | TGTGCCAGCAGCGTAGGTGGTGCCGAACGGGAAAAACTGTTTTTT | CASSVGGAEREKLFF
NA | TRBJ2-2 | TRBV14 | many | TGTGCCAGCAGCACCTGGGAAACCGGGGAGCTGTTTTTT | CASSTWETGELFF
TRBD1 | TRBJ1-2 | TRBV20-1 | many | TGCAGTGCTAGAGACCCGACAGGGGAGATTGACTATGGCTACACCTTC | CSARDPTGEIDYGYTF
NA | TRBJ1-1 | TRBV10-3 | NA | TGTGCCATCAGCCTAACCGGGAGTTTGAGTGAAGCTTTCTTT | CAISLTGSLSEAFF
NA | TRBJ2-5 | TRBV11-2 | few | NA | CASSFYICSVSASQETQYF
NA | TRBJ1-5 | TRBV15 | NA | TGTGCCACCAGCCAAATAGGGCAGGGGAACAATCAGCCCCAGCATTTT | CATSQIGQGNNQPQHF
NA | TRBJ1-2 | TRBV9 | NA | TGTGCCAGCAGCGTAGCTTCCAGTTTTACCCATGGCTACACCTTC | CASSVASSFTHGYTF
TRBD1 | TRBJ2-7 | TRBV6-4 | many | TGTGCCAGCAGTGAAATACCCCGACAGGGGACCTACGAGCAGTACTTC | CASSEIPRQGTYEQYF
NA | TRBJ1-1 | TRBV7-6 | NA | TGTGCCAGCAGCTTAGGGGCCGCGGGCAACACTGAAGCTTTCTTT | CASSLGAAGNTEAFF
TRBD1 | TRBJ1-5 | TRBV4-3 | once | TGCGCCAGCAGCCAAATTGGACAGGGTGAAAGCAATCAGCCCCAGCATTTT | CASSQIGQGESNQPQHF